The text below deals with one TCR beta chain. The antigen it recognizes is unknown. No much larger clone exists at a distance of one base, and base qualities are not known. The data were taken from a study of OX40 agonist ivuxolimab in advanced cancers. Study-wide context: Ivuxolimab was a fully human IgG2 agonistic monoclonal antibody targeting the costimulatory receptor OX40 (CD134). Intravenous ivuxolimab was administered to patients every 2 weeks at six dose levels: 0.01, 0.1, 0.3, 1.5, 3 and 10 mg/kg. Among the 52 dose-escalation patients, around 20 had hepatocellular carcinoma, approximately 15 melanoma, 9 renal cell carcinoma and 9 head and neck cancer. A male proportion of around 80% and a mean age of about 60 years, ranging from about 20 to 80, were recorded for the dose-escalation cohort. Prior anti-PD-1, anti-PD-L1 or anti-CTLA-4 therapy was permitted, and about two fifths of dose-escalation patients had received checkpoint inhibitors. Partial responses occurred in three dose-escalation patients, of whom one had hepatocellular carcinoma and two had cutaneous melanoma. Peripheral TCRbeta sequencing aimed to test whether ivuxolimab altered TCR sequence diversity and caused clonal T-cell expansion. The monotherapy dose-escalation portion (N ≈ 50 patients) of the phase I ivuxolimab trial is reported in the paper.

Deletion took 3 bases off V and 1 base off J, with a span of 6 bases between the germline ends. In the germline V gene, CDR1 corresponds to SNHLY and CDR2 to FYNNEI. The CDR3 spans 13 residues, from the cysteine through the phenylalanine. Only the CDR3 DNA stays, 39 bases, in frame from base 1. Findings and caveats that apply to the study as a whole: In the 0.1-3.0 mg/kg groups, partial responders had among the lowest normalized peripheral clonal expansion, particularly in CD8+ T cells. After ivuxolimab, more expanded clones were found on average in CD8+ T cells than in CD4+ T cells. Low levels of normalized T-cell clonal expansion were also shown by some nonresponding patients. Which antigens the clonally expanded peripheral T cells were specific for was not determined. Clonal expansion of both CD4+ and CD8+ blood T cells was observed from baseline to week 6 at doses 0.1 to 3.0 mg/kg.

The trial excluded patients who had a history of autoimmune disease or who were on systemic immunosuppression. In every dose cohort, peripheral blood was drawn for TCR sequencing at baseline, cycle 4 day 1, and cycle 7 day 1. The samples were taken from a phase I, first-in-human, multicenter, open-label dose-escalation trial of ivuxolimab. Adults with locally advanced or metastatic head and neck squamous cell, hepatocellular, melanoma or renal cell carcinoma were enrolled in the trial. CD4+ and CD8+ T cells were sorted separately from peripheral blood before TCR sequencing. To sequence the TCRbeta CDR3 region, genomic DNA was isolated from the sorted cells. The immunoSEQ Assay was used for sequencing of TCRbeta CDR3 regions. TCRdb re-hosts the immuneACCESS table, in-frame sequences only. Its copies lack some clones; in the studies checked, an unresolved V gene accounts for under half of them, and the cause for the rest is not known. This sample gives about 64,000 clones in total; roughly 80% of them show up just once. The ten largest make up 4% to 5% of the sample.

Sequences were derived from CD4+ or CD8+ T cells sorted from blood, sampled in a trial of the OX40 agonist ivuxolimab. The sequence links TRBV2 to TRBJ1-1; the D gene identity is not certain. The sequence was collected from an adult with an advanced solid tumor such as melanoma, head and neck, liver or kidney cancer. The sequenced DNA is TGTGCCAGCAGTGACCAGACGAACACTGAAGCTTTCTTT. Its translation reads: CASSDQTNTEAFF.